These 16 T cell receptor beta chains originate from one sample sequenced in a study of shared clonotypes between healthy human individuals. TCRdb keeps only in-frame clones here, not all; method: immunoSEQ multiplex PCR. The repertoire consists of about 2.3 million clones, with about 92% occurring once and the leading ten covering about 0.39%. The material sequenced was naive CD4+ T cells from PBMCs. Subset denoted: CD45RA+ positively selected. The receptors stem from a man between 18 and 29 years old in good health. Some clones in this sample may be carry-over from other donors' samples.

This chain links TRBV19 with TRBJ1-5; TRBD1 aligns across 10 bases. The length of the CDR3 is 17 residues. Unmatched junction bases numbered 9, after V lost 6 bases and J lost 1 base. Germline V gene lookup returns CDR1 LNHDA and CDR2 SQIVND (reference sequence). The CDR3 sequence is CASRDRGTRGSNQPQHF. Here the CDR3 DNA reads TGTGCCAGTAGGGACAGGGGGACCCGAGGAAGCAATCAGCCCCAGCATTTT.

The chain joins TRBV30 to TRBJ1-3; D ambiguous. This CDR3 is 15 amino acids long. V was shortened by 4 bases and J by 0 bases, with 13 bases between the two germline ends. Germline V gives CDR1 GTSNPN, CDR2 SVGIG (reference sequence). The chain's CDR3 is CAWKTLTTSGNTIYF. The CDR3, as DNA: TGTGCCTGGAAGACGCTTACCACCTCTGGAAACACCATATATTTT.

This sequence joins TRBV6-1 and TRBJ2-4; 8 bases fit TRBD1. With V trimmed by 2 bases and J by 7 bases, 10 bases remained unmatched. Looked up from germline, CDR1 is MNHNS and CDR2 is SASEGT. This CDR3 is 16 amino acids long. The CDR3 reads CASSERRGRFTNIQYF. In DNA, the CDR3 is TGTGCCAGCAGTGAACGCAGGGGGCGCTTCACGAACATTCAGTACTTC.

The chain has TRBV5-4 and TRBJ1-2; D call uncertain. V lost 0 bases and J 2 bases, leaving 14 bases between the germline ends. Germline V gene data show CDR1 as SGHNT and CDR2 as YYREEE (reference sequence). The CDR3 sequence is 16 residues long. The CDR3 loop reads CASSLDMADINYGYTF. The CDR3 DNA is TGTGCCAGCAGCTTGGACATGGCAGACATAAACTATGGCTACACCTTC.

V and J are TRBV27 and TRBJ2-7; D is perhaps TRBD1 (6 bases). V lost 1 base, J lost 2 bases, and 15 bases lay in between. The CDR3 sequence is 16 residues long. Germline loops: CDR1 MNHEY, CDR2 SMNVEV (reference sequence). In nucleotides, the CDR3 is TGTGCCAGCAGTTTATATACTCGACAGGCACCCTACGAGCAGTACTTC. Translation: CASSLYTRQAPYEQYF.

The chain has TRBV10-3 and TRBJ2-7; 7 nucleotides line up with TRBD1. The CDR3 is made up of 14 amino acids. The V gene end was trimmed by 6 bases and the J gene end by 5 bases; junction bases not matched to a gene: 10. Germline lookup yields CDR1 ENHRY and CDR2 SYGVKD. The CDR3 coding sequence is TGTGCCATCAGCGAAGACAGGGTCCTCCACGAGCAGTACTTC. It is translated as CAISEDRVLHEQYF.

The CDR3 DNA reads TGTGCCAGCAGTTACTCAGCGGATTCCTACAATGAGCAGTTCTTC. The encoded protein is CASSYSADSYNEQFF. The chain recombines TRBV27 with TRBJ2-1, with D possibly TRBD2 on 5 matching bases. This CDR3 is built from 15 residues. The germline V gene encodes CDR1 MNHEY and CDR2 SMNVEV (reference sequence). V lost 4 bases and J 1 base, leaving 11 bases between the germline ends.

V and J are TRBV2 and TRBJ2-5; D unclear. CDR1 SNHLY and CDR2 FYNNEI come from the germline V gene. The CDR3 length is 15 residues. V was trimmed by 5 bases and J by 2 bases, leaving 15 bases between them. The CDR3 nucleotides read TGTGCCAGCAGTCAAACCTTACCCGGACAAGAGACCCAGTACTTC. Translation: CASSQTLPGQETQYF.

This clone was counted between two and nine times. The rearrangement joins TRBV28 to TRBJ1-5; tentative D call: TRBD1 (5 bases). This CDR3 region has 16 residues. The V end lost 7 bases, the J end lost 0 bases, and 16 bases lay between the germline ends. CDR1 and CDR2 from the germline V gene are MDHEN and SYDVKM. This CDR3 is CASNPRSGYSNQPQHF. Here the CDR3 DNA reads TGTGCCAGCAACCCCAGGTCAGGGTATAGCAATCAGCCCCAGCATTTT.

The chain combines TRBV28 with TRBJ1-1; D is unclear. V dropped 5 bases and J dropped 8 bases, with 15 bases sitting between them. Looked up from germline, CDR1 is MDHEN and CDR2 is SYDVKM. CDR3 length: 13 residues. The CDR3 protein is CASSLYVAAEAFF. The DNA of the CDR3 is TGTGCCAGCAGTCTATACGTGGCGGCGGAAGCTTTCTTT. Together with reference TRBV28 and TRBJ1-1, the CDR3 gives the full variable domain: DVKVTQSSRYLVKRTGEKVFLECVQDMDHENMFWYRQDPGLGLRLIYFSYDVKMKEKGDIPEGYSVSREKKERFSLILESASTNQTSMYLCASSLYVAAEAFFGQGTRLTVV.

The chain has TRBV5-8 and TRBJ1-1, with D perhaps TRBD1 (5 bases). Trimming shortened V by 2 bases and J by 9 bases, and 17 bases separated the two germline ends. Germline V gene sequence: CDR1 SGHTS, CDR2 YDEGEE. This CDR3 is built from 14 residues. The CDR3 region has the DNA TGTGCCAGCAGCTTATGGCCGTTGGCAGGGCAAGCTTTCTTT. This gives the protein CASSLWPLAGQAFF. Together with reference TRBV5-8 and TRBJ1-1, the CDR3 gives the full variable domain: EAGVTQSPTHLIKTRGQQATLRCSPISGHTSVYWYQQALGLGLQFLLWYDEGEERNRGNFPPRFSGRQFPNYSSELNVNALELEDSALYLCASSLWPLAGQAFFGQGTRLTVV.

This clone appeared once. The chain employs TRBV28 and TRBJ2-5; D is possibly TRBD2 (6 bases). The end of the DNA aligns better with TRBJ2-7, so the J call may be wrong. The CDR3 runs to 14 residues. CDR1 MDHEN and CDR2 SYDVKM come from the germline V gene. The CDR3 sequence is CASSPPHGGDEQYF. The CDR3 nucleotides are TGTGCCAGCAGTCCCCCACACGGAGGGGACGAGCAGTACTTC.

The rearrangement links TRBV28 to TRBJ2-2; D unresolved. The germline V gene has CDR1 MDHEN and CDR2 SYDVKM. V gave up 6 bases and J gave up 0 bases, with 8 bases separating them. The CDR3 is 14 amino acids. CDR3 sequence reads: CASRIRPNTGELFF. The CDR3 DNA is TGTGCCAGCAGAATACGTCCGAACACCGGGGAGCTGTTTTTT.

The V and J genes are TRBV7-2 and TRBJ2-7; 10 bases are shared with TRBD1. Germline V gene data show CDR1 as SGHTA and CDR2 as FQGNSA. The trim removed 5 bases at V and 2 bases at J, leaving 6 bases unmatched. There are 15 residues in the CDR3. CDR3 nucleotide sequence: TGTGCCAGCAGCCAGGGACAGGGGAGGGCCTACGAGCAGTACTTC. Translated, it gives CASSQGQGRAYEQYF.

The DNA of the CDR3 is TGTGCCAGCAGCTTAAGAAGCGGCAGAAACACCGGGGAGCTGTTTTTT. Its translation: CASSLRSGRNTGELFF. V gene TRBV7-2 combines with J gene TRBJ2-2; a weak D match, TRBD2 (5 bases). The CDR3 contains 16 residues. Per the germline V gene, CDR1 is SGHTA and CDR2 is FQGNSA. V lost 2 bases, J lost 2 bases, and 12 bases lay in between.

On this clone: Other DNA sequences within the sample encode an identical CDR3. This chain joins TRBV10-1 and TRBJ2-1; tentative D call: TRBD2 (6 bases). The ends were cut back, 4 bases at V and 2 bases at J, with 9 bases in the middle. Germline CDR1 is WNHNN and CDR2 is SYGVQD (reference sequence). CDR3 size: 14 residues. The CDR3 protein is CASSAGTPYNEQFF. The CDR3 nucleotides read TGCGCCAGCAGTGCAGGGACTCCCTACAATGAGCAGTTCTTC.